This T cell receptor (beta chain) was captured in a study of CD8 T cells in Susac syndrome. Reverse transcription of roughly 0.45 to 1 ug RNA was performed with random hexamers. Multiplex PCR with immunoSEQ amplified the TCR beta CDR3 across 54 Vbeta and 13 Jbeta. TCRdb re-analysed the immunoSEQ multiplex PCR reads in MiXCR, keeping a single row per CDR3 protein. This sample carries about 160,000 distinct CDR3 sequences, roughly 95% of them seen once, and the ten largest clones take about 0.094%. Germline-derived CDR1 and CDR2 are MNHEY and SVGAGI. CDR3 size: 13 residues. With V trimmed by 10 bases and J by 5 bases, 11 bases remained unmatched. Sequencing of TCR beta was performed on blood CD8+ T cells and on blood CD4+ T cells.

The material sequenced was CD4+ T cells from PBMCs. V is TRBV6-5 and J is TRBJ2-7, with TRBD1 matching over 7 bases. This TCR derives from a human donor with multiple sclerosis. CDR3 region: CATLRQGLHEQYF. CDR3 bases: TGTGCCACCCTCCGACAGGGTTTACACGAGCAGTACTTC.